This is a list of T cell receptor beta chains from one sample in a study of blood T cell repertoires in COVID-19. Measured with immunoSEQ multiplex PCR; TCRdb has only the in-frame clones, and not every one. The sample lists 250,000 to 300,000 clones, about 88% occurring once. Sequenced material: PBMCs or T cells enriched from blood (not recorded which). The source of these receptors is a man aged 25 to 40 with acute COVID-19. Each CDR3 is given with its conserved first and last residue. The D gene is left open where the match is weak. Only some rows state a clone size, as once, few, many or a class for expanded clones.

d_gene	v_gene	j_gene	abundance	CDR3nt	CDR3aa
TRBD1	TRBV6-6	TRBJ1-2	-	TGTGCCAGCAGTTACGGACAGGGATCCTATGGCTACACCTTC	CASSYGQGSYGYTF
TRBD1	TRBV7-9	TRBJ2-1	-	TGTGCCAGCACCCTCCTAGGGGGCGCTGTGAGCTCCTACAATGAGCAGTTCTTC	CASTLLGGAVSSYNEQFF
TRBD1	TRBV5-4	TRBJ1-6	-	TGTGCCAGCAGCTCCTCCGGGACAGTAGGTTCACCCCTCCACTTT	CASSSSGTVGSPLHF
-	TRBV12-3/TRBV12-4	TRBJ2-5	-	TGTGCCAGCAGCCTCGGACGGAGGGAGACCCAGTACTTC	CASSLGRRETQYF
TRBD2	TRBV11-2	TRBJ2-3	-	TGTGCCAGCAGCTTAGTGGGACTATCGGGGAGAGGGGGCACAGATACGCAGTATTTT	CASSLVGLSGRGGTDTQYF
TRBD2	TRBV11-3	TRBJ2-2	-	TGTGCCAGCAGCGAGCGGGGGGTCGGGGAGCTGTTTTTT	CASSERGVGELFF
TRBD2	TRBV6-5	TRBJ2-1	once	TGTGCCAGCAGGCGTAGCGGGAGCTCCTACAATGAGCAGTTCTTC	CASRRSGSSYNEQFF
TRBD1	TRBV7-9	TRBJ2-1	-	TGTGCCAGCAGACACGACAGGGCGTACAATGAGCAGTTCTTC	CASRHDRAYNEQFF
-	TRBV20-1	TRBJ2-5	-	TGCAGTGCTAGTGTGGCGGACAGCCGTTGGGGGACCCAGTACTTC	CSASVADSRWGTQYF
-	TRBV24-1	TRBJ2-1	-	TGTGCCACCAGTGATTCATTCACCAGGGCGACCTACAATGAGCAGTTCTTC	CATSDSFTRATYNEQFF
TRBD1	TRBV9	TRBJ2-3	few	TGTGCCAGCAGCGTAGAAAGACAGGGAAGCACAGATACGCAGTATTTT	CASSVERQGSTDTQYF
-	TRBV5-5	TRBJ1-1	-	TGTGCCAGCAGACAAGCCGGGGTTTCGAACACTGAAGCTTTCTTT	CASRQAGVSNTEAFF
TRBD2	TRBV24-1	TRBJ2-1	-	TGTGCCACCAGTGATTTGAAGGGGACTAGAGGCAATGAGCAGTTCTTC	CATSDLKGTRGNEQFF
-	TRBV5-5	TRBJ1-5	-	TGTGCCAGCAGAAGAAACCGGGGGGACAATCAGCCCCAGCATTTT	CASRRNRGDNQPQHF
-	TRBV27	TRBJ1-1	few	TGTGCCAGCAGTTTATCGAATACCCCTTCGAGGGCTGGGGTGGTCGCTTTCTTT	CASSLSNTPSRAGVVAFF
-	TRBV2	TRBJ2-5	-	TGTGCCAGCAGTAACAGCTTACTAGACCAAGAGACCCAGTACTTC	CASSNSLLDQETQYF
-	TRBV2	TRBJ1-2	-	TGTGCCAGCGCTCCCTCGAGAGCCGAGTTCGGGGGCTACACCTTC	CASAPSRAEFGGYTF
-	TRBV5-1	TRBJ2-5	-	TGCGCCAGCAGCTTGGCCCCAGGGCCCCAAGAGACCCAGTACTTC	CASSLAPGPQETQYF
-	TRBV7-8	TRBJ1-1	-	TGTGCCAGCAGCTTAGTTCGTGGGCCGAACACTGAAGCTTTCTTT	CASSLVRGPNTEAFF
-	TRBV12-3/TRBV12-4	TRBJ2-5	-	TGTGCCAGCAGTATGGCAGGACAAGAGACCCAGTACTTC	CASSMAGQETQYF
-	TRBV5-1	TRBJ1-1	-	TGCGCCAGCAGCTTCGATCAGGGAGGGCGGGCTTTCTTT	CASSFDQGGRAFF
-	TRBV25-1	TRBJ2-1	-	TGTGCCAGCAGTCAGGGGGAGCAGTTCTTC	CASSQGEQFF
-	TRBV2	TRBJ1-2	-	TGTGCCCTAAGGAGGGACTATGGCTACACCTTC	CALRRDYGYTF
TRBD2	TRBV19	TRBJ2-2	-	TGTGCCAGCCGGAGGGGTAGCGGGGGGAACACCGGGGAGCTGTTTTTT	CASRRGSGGNTGELFF
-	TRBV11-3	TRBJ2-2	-	TGTGCCAGCAGCTTAGAGCACGGGAACACCGGGGAGCTGTTTTTT	CASSLEHGNTGELFF
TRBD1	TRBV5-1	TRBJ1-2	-	TGCGCCAGCAGCTTGTCGGGGACAGGGGGTCGCAGCGGCTACACCTTC	CASSLSGTGGRSGYTF
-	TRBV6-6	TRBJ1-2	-	TGTGCCAGCAGTGCCCCCGGGACACTCAACTATGGCTACACCTTC	CASSAPGTLNYGYTF
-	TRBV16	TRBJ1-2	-	TGTGCCAGCAGCCAAACAGGGTATCTTAACTATGGCTACACCTTC	CASSQTGYLNYGYTF
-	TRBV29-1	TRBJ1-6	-	TGCAGCGCAAGGACACTAATAGATTCACCCCTCCACTTT	CSARTLIDSPLHF
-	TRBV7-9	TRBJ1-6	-	TGTGCCAGCAGCTTAGCCAGGGATGGTTCACCCCTCCACTTT	CASSLARDGSPLHF
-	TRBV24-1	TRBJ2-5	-	TGTGCCACCAGCTGGACGGCGGAGGGAGAGACCCAGTACTTC	CATSWTAEGETQYF